This T cell receptor beta chain was sequenced during a study of PD-L1 blockade in urothelial cancer. For the study at large: Study patients had been treated with 0 to 3 previous chemotherapy regimens.

Sequenced by immunoSEQ multiplex PCR; TCRdb stores in-frame clones only, minus some. The sample includes 100,000 or so clones, about 90% seen only once; the top ten take just over 0.9%. Trimming removed 5 bases at V and 4 bases at J, with 12 bases between. Germline lookup yields CDR1 SQVTM and CDR2 ANQGSEA. The CDR3 loop spans 13 amino acids. Study-wide findings and caveats: Patients who had durable benefit saw their tumor-associated blood clones expand more at 3 weeks. A pretreatment blood TCR clonality that fell below the median predicted better progression-free and overall survival.

This clone was observed a few times. Its cognate antigen is unknown. This chain uses TRBV29-1 with TRBJ1-5, with D maybe TRBD1 (6 bases). The TCR was taken from an elderly woman with urothelial cancer. The sequencing here drew on PBMCs, taken around atezolizumab (anti-PD-L1) treatment. CDR3 DNA: TGCAGCGTTTCTGGACAGAAAAATCAGCCCCAGCATTTT. It translates to CSVSGQKNQPQHF.